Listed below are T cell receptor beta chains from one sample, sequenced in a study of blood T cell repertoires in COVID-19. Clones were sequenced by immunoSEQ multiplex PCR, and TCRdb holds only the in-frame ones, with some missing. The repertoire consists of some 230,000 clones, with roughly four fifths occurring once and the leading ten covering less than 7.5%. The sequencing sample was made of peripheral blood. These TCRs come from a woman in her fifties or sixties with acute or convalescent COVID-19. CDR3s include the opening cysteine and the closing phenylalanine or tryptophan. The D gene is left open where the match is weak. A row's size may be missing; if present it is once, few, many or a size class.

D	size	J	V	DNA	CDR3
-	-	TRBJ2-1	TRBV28	TGTGCCAGCAGTCCAACCGCCGGGGGGCCATCTTACAATGAGCAGTTCTTC	CASSPTAGGPSYNEQFF
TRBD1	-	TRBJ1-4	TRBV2	TGTGCCAGCAGTTTTCCCCTACGGGACAGACGCACAACTAATGAAAAACTGTTTTTT	CASSFPLRDRRTTNEKLFF
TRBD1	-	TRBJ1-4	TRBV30	TGTGCCACCAAGACAGGGAGGTTCGATGAAAAACTGTTTTTT	CATKTGRFDEKLFF
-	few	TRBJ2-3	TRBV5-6	TGTGCCAGCAGCTTCCCCACCCACAACCCAGATACGCAGTATTTT	CASSFPTHNPDTQYF
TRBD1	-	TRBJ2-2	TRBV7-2	TGTGCCAGCAGCTTATGGGGACAGGGTAGCACCGGGGAGCTGTTTTTT	CASSLWGQGSTGELFF
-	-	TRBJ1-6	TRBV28	TGTGCCAGCAGTCCTGCCAGTGTGATCCTCAATTCACCCCTCCACTTT	CASSPASVILNSPLHF
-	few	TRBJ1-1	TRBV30	TGTGCCTGGTCTCGTTCGACCGGGGCTGAAGCTTTCTTT	CAWSRSTGAEAFF
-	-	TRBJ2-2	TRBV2	TGTGCCAGCAGTGAATCCGGAGGGAAAGGATCCGGGGAGCTGTTTTTT	CASSESGGKGSGELFF
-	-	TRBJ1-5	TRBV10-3	TGTGCCATCAGTGAGTCGGTAGGTGGAGGCAGCAATCAGCCCCAGCATTTT	CAISESVGGGSNQPQHF
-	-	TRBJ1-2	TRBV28	TGTGCCAGCACCGGAGGCTCTGGTGGCTACACCTTC	CASTGGSGGYTF
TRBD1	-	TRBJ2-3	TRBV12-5	TGTGCTAGTGGGAAAGACAGGGGGCAAGGAGATACGCAGTATTTT	CASGKDRGQGDTQYF
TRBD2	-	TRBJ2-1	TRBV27	TGTGCCAGCAGGGCTAGCGGGGGGTCGGGTAATGAGCAGTTCTTC	CASRASGGSGNEQFF
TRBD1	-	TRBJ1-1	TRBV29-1	TGCAGCGCCAGGGGGGTAGTTATGAACACTGAAGCTTTCTTT	CSARGVVMNTEAFF
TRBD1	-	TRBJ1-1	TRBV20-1	TGCAGTGCCGACAGGGCTGAGGAAGCTTTCTTT	CSADRAEEAFF
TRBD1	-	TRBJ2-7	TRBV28	TGTGCCAGCAGTTTCGGACAGGGGTTAATCGGGTACGAGCAGTACTTC	CASSFGQGLIGYEQYF
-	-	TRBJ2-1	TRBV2	TGTGCCAGCAGTGAAGCCCGGGACACAGAGCAGTTCTTC	CASSEARDTEQFF
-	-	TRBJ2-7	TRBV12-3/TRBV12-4	TGTGCCAGCAGTTTCGGCAGGACCTACGAGCAGTACTTC	CASSFGRTYEQYF
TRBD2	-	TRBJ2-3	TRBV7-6	TGTGCCAGCAGCTTAGCTGGCGCGGGGGGGCCGGGAGATACGCAGTATTTT	CASSLAGAGGPGDTQYF
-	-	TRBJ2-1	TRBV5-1	TGCGCCAGCAGAAAACCGGGGGAAGGGAAGGGTGAGCAGTTCTTC	CASRKPGEGKGEQFF
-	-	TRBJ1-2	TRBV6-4	TGTGCCAGCAGTGAGCAGGGTGATGGCTACACCTTC	CASSEQGDGYTF
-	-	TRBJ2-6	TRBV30	TGTGCCTGGAGTGTGAGTCGCTCTGGGGCCAACGTCCTGACTTTC	CAWSVSRSGANVLTF
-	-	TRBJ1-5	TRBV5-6	TGTGCCAGCAGCCAAAACAATCAGCCCCAGCATTTT	CASSQNNQPQHF
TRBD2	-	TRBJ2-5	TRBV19	TGTGCCAGTAGTATGCTAGCGGGGCCATCGGGCGAGACCCAGTACTTC	CASSMLAGPSGETQYF
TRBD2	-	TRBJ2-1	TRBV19	TGTGCCAGTAGTATAAGACTGGCGGGGGAAAGCTCCTACAATGAGCAGTTCTTC	CASSIRLAGESSYNEQFF
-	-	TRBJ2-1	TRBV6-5	TGTGCCAGCAGTTACTGGAGCGATGAGCAGTTCTTC	CASSYWSDEQFF
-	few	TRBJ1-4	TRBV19	TGTGCCAGTAGTGCGGAAGCAACTAATGAAAAACTGTTTTTT	CASSAEATNEKLFF
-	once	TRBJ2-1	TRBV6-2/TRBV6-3	TGTGCCAGCCGCCCGGGGCTGGGGGGGCCATACAATGAGCAGTTCTTC	CASRPGLGGPYNEQFF
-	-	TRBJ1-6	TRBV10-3	TGTGCCATCAGTGACAGGGGAATGTTAGATAATTCACCCCTCCACTTT	CAISDRGMLDNSPLHF
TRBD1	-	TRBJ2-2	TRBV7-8	TGTGCCAGCAGCCGAGACAGGGCGAACACCGGGGAGCTGTTTTTT	CASSRDRANTGELFF
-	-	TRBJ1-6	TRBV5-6	TGTGCCAGCAGCAAACCGACAGATTTTTCACCCCTCCACTTT	CASSKPTDFSPLHF
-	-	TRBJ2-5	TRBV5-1	TGCGCCAACATTTACAGGGATGCATTGGAAGAGACCCAGTACTTC	CANIYRDALEETQYF
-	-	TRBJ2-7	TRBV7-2	TGTGCCAGCAGCTTAGGAACACCCTACGAGCAGTACTTC	CASSLGTPYEQYF
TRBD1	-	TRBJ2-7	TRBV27	TGTGCCAGCAGTTGGGACAGTAGCTACGAGCAGTACTTC	CASSWDSSYEQYF
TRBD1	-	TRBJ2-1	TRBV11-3	TGTGCCAGCAGCTTAGAACAGGGGGCGGGGGAGCAGTTCTTC	CASSLEQGAGEQFF
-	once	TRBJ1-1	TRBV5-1	TGCGCCAGCAGCTTGGTCCGGGGATCAGAAGCTTTCTTT	CASSLVRGSEAFF
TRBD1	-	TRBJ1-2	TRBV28	TGTGCCAGCAGCGCCTGGGACAGAAACTATGGCTACACCTTC	CASSAWDRNYGYTF
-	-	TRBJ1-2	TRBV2	TGTGCCAGCAGTGAAGCCACCGAGATCTATGGCTACACCTTC	CASSEATEIYGYTF
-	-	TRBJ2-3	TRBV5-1	TGCGCCAGCAGCTTGGGGCGGGGTAGGACAGATACGCAGTATTTT	CASSLGRGRTDTQYF
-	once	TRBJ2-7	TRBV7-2	TGTGCCAGCAGCTTAGACCGCGGCAGCTCCTACGAGCAGTACTTC	CASSLDRGSSYEQYF
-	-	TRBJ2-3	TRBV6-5	TGTGCCAGCAGTTACGGTCCCCAGGATACGCAGTATTTT	CASSYGPQDTQYF
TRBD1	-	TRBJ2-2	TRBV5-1	TGCGCCAGCAGCTGGACAGGGGGAAACACCGGGGAGCTGTTTTTT	CASSWTGGNTGELFF
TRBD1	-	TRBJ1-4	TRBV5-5	TGTGCCAGCAGCTTGCAACAGGGGAATGAAAAACTGTTTTTT	CASSLQQGNEKLFF
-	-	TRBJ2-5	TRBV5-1	TGCGCCAGCAGCTTGGAGGGGCGGGAGACCCAGTACTTC	CASSLEGRETQYF
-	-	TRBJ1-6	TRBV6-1	TGTGCCAGCAGTGAAATCGGTACCCCGACAGCGTCACCCCTCCACTTT	CASSEIGTPTASPLHF
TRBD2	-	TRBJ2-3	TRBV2	TGTGCCAGCAGTGTTGGTCTAGCGGGCACAGATACGCAGTATTTT	CASSVGLAGTDTQYF
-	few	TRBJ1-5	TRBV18	TGTGCCAGCTCACCGCAGACGGAGAATCAGCCCCAGCATTTT	CASSPQTENQPQHF
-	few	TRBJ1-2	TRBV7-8	TGTGCCAGCAGCTTTAGGGGGGGCGCTCTTGGCTACACCTTC	CASSFRGGALGYTF
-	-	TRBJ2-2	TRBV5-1	TGCGCCAGCAGCTTAACCCCCGGGGGAATCGACACCGGGGAGCTGTTTTTT	CASSLTPGGIDTGELFF
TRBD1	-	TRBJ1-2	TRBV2	TGTGCCAGCAGAGGACAGGTTCTGCGAGGCTACACCTTC	CASRGQVLRGYTF
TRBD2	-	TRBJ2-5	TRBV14	TGTGCCAGCAGCCAATCTGGAGCGGGGGTGCGTGGGACCCAGTACTTC	CASSQSGAGVRGTQYF
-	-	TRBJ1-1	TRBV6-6	TGTGCCAGCTTGAGGAAGAACACTGAAGCTTTCTTT	CASLRKNTEAFF
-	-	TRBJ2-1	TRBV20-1	TGCAGTGCTATAGGGGGTAATGAGCAGTTCTTC	CSAIGGNEQFF
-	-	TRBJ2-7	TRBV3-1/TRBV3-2	TGTGCCAGCAGCCAATCTTTTCGGTCCTACGAGCAGTACTTC	CASSQSFRSYEQYF
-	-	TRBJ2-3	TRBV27	TGTGCCAGCAGTTCCCTTAAGGGGGGGGACACAGATACGCAGTATTTT	CASSSLKGGDTDTQYF